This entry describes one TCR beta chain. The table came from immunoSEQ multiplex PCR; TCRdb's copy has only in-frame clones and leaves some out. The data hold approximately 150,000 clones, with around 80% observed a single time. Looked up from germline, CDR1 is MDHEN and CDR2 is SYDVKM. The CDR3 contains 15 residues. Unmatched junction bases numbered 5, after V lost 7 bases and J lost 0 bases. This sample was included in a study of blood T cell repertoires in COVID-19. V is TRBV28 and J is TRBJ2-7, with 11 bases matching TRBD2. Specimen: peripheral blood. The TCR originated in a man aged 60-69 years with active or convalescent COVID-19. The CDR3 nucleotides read TGTGCCAGCATAATAGCGGGGGGGAGCTCCTACGAGCAGTACTTC. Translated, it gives CASIIAGGSSYEQYF.